This entry lists 28 T cell receptor beta chains sequenced from one sample in a study of long-term antiretroviral therapy in people with HIV. Researchers ran immunoSEQ v3.0 at survey level. The repertoire was sequenced with immunoSEQ multiplex PCR; TCRdb's copy has only in-frame clones and lacks some. The data hold roughly 23,000 clones, with under 90% observed a single time. This specimen was unsorted PBMCs, taken 1.9 years after starting antiretroviral therapy. These receptors were collected from a woman aged 45-60 years with HIV.

The V call is TRBV2, the J call TRBJ1-1; 7 positions agree with TRBD1. The trim removed 7 bases at V and 1 base at J, leaving 6 bases unmatched. CDR3 length: 14 amino acids. Germline CDR1 reads SNHLY; CDR2 reads FYNNEI. The CDR3 DNA reads as TGTGCCAGCATAACAGGGGCTGGGAACACTGAAGCTTTCTTT. Encoded protein: CASITGAGNTEAFF.

This chain links TRBV5-1 with TRBJ2-5, with a tentative D call TRBD1 (7 bases). This CDR3 region has 14 residues. CDR1 SGHRS and CDR2 YFSETQ come from the germline V gene. The V end lost 4 bases, the J end lost 0 bases, and 10 bases lay between the germline ends. The chain's CDR3 is CASSAGQYQETQYF. The CDR3 region has the DNA TGCGCCAGCAGCGCGGGACAGTACCAAGAGACCCAGTACTTC.

The chain uses TRBV5-1 and TRBJ2-5; D gene unclear. Trimming took 7 bases from V and 1 from J, leaving 11 bases between them. Germline CDR1 SGHRS, CDR2 YFSETQ. This CDR3 contains 13 residues. The CDR3 nucleotides read TGCGCCAGCTCCCGTAGCAGCCAAGAGACCCAGTACTTC. Translation gives CASSRSSQETQYF.

The rearrangement joins TRBV4-3 to TRBJ2-3; 10 bases align to TRBD2. CDR1 and CDR2 from the germline V gene are LGHNA and YSLEER. The CDR3 length is 16 residues. J gave up 0 bases and V 3 bases, and 3 bases lay outside the gene matches. The CDR3 region is CASSQQLAGSTDTQYF. CDR3 coding DNA: TGCGCCAGCAGCCAGCAACTAGCGGGGAGCACAGATACGCAGTATTTT.

V and J are TRBV6-6 and TRBJ1-6, with a tentative D call TRBD1 (6 bases). The germline V gene encodes CDR1 MNHNY and CDR2 SVGAGI (reference sequence). The CDR3 spans 15 residues. Trimming took off 6 bases at V and 10 bases at J, with 19 bases between the two ends. The CDR3 region has the DNA TGTGCCAGCAGACAGGGAAAGGTATCGAGGTCACCCCTCCACTTT. Amino acids: CASRQGKVSRSPLHF.

This sequence joins TRBV5-5 and TRBJ2-2; D is unclear. There are 14 residues in the CDR3. V was cut by 4 bases and J by 7 bases, with 14 bases left in between. Germline CDR1 reads SGHKS; CDR2 reads YYEKEE (reference sequence). The CDR3 spells CASSPKVAIGELFF. As DNA, the CDR3 is TGTGCCAGCAGCCCGAAAGTAGCCATCGGGGAGCTGTTTTTT.

CDR3 bases: TGTGCCAGCAAGAGAGCGGGGGTAACCTACGAGCAGTACTTC. Translated: CASKRAGVTYEQYF. J is TRBJ2-7 and V is TRBV27, with TRBD2 matching over 8 bases. The CDR3 covers 14 residues. Germline V gene lookup returns CDR1 MNHEY and CDR2 SMNVEV (reference sequence). Trimming cost V 7 bases and J 2 bases; bases outside gene matches: 7.

J is TRBJ2-7 and V is TRBV19, with a weak D call TRBD2 (5 bases). Germline loops: CDR1 LNHDA, CDR2 SQIVND (reference sequence). The CDR3 loop spans 14 amino acids. Trimming took 6 bases from V and 3 from J, leaving 15 bases between them. The CDR3 loop reads CASSLGSGNYEQYF. Here the CDR3 DNA reads TGTGCCAGTAGCCTTGGGTCCGGGAACTACGAGCAGTACTTC.

The chain carries TRBV4-1 and TRBJ1-6; TRBD1 might be the D (6 bases). The CDR3 spans 16 residues. The V end lost 1 base, the J end lost 5 bases, and 12 bases lay between the germline ends. Per the germline V gene, CDR1 is MGHRA and CDR2 is YSYEKL. The CDR3 reads CASSQGFGGDNSPLHF. The CDR3 DNA sequence: TGCGCCAGCAGCCAAGGGTTCGGGGGCGATAATTCACCCCTCCACTTT.

The chain links TRBV11-1 to TRBJ1-6, with 8 bases that match TRBD1. The J segment lost 7 bases and the V segment lost 5 bases, leaving 4 bases of the junction unmatched. The length of the CDR3 is 14 residues. CDR1 and CDR2 (germline): SGHAT, FQDESV (reference sequence). DNA of the CDR3: TGTGCCAGCAGCCAGGACAGGGTCAATTCACCCCTCCACTTT. Its protein is CASSQDRVNSPLHF.

The chain employs TRBV5-1 and TRBJ2-2; 7 bases map to TRBD2. The CDR3 is made up of 15 amino acids. Trimming removed 5 bases from V and 7 bases from J; junction bases left unmatched: 11. The germline gives CDR1 SGHRS, CDR2 YFSETQ. Written as DNA, the CDR3 is TGCGCCAGCAGTCCCGGGACTACCGGCATCGGGGAGCTGTTTTTT. Its translation is CASSPGTTGIGELFF.

The V call is TRBV18, the J call TRBJ1-3; D gene uncertain. Germline lookup yields CDR1 KGHSH and CDR2 LQKENI. The CDR3 has 15 residues. V lost 2 bases to trimming and J lost 0 bases, with 8 bases between them. CDR3 in DNA: TGTGCCAGCTCACCAGTTACTTACTCTGGAAACACCATATATTTT. Amino acid sequence: CASSPVTYSGNTIYF. The variable domain in full, completed from reference TRBV18 and TRBJ1-3, reads NAGVMQNPRHLVRRRGQEARLRCSPMKGHSHVYWYRQLPEEGLKFMVYLQKENIIDESGMPKERFSAEFPKEGPSILRIQQVVRGDSAAYFCASSPVTYSGNTIYFGEGSWLTVV.

This chain links TRBV5-4 with TRBJ2-5; D tentatively reads TRBD1 or TRBD2 (7 bases each). Germline loops: CDR1 SGHNT, CDR2 YYREEE (reference sequence). Trimming took 0 bases from V and 1 from J, leaving 16 bases between them. CDR3 length: 17 amino acids. The CDR3 here is CASSLGGGDSIQETQYF. The CDR3 bases are TGTGCCAGCAGCTTGGGTGGGGGGGACAGTATCCAAGAGACCCAGTACTTC.

This clone turned up a few times. J is TRBJ1-5 and V is TRBV7-9; 7 bases match TRBD1. V dropped 3 bases and J dropped 7; count of bases not matched to a gene: 6. The germline V gene has CDR1 SEHNR and CDR2 FQNEAQ (reference sequence). CDR3 length: 14 residues. The CDR3 here is CASSLQGGTQPQHF. The CDR3 region has the DNA TGTGCCAGCAGCTTGCAAGGGGGCACGCAGCCCCAGCATTTT.

V is TRBV28 and J is TRBJ2-7; 7 bases align to TRBD2. Germline CDR1 and CDR2: MDHEN and SYDVKM. Trimming removed 8 bases from V and 2 bases from J; junction bases left unmatched: 9. This CDR3 comprises 14 residues. CDR3 in amino acids: CASRGGVGTYEQYF. CDR3 bases: TGTGCCAGCCGTGGGGGGGTAGGGACCTACGAGCAGTACTTC.

This sequence joins TRBV27 and TRBJ2-1; TRBD2 aligns across 7 bases. J was trimmed by 7 bases and V by 6 bases; bases with no gene match: 12. The CDR3 has 15 amino acids. CDR1 is MNHEY, CDR2 SMNVEV, per germline (reference sequence). The CDR3 DNA is TGTGCCAGCAGCCCCTCGCTAGCGGCTTTTAATGAGCAGTTCTTC. Protein product: CASSPSLAAFNEQFF.

V gene TRBV28 combines with J gene TRBJ1-1; TRBD1 might be the D (5 bases). This CDR3 has 19 residues. CDR1 is MDHEN, CDR2 SYDVKM, per germline. V was clipped by 1 base and J by 0 bases, with 21 bases between them. This CDR3 is CASSLFHSGLHPVNTEAFF. CDR3 bases: TGTGCCAGCAGTTTATTCCACTCGGGACTCCACCCGGTGAACACTGAAGCTTTCTTT.

The gene calls are TRBV7-6 and TRBJ2-2, with 9 bases fitting TRBD2. The CDR3 has 16 amino acids. Germline CDR1 SGHVS, CDR2 FNYEAQ. After removal of 2 bases from V and 2 bases from J, the junction contained 3 bases not matched to a gene. CDR3 in amino acids: CASSLRAGGNTGELFF. CDR3 bases: TGTGCCAGCAGCTTAAGAGCGGGGGGTAACACCGGGGAGCTGTTTTTT.

J is TRBJ2-3 and V is TRBV6-6; D unclear. The V gene lost 0 bases and the J gene lost 4 bases, with 14 bases spanning the gap. The CDR3 has 16 residues. The germline V gene encodes CDR1 MNHNY and CDR2 SVGAGI (reference sequence). The CDR3 loop reads CASSYSKDFPADTQYF. DNA of the CDR3: TGTGCCAGCAGTTACTCGAAAGACTTTCCAGCAGATACGCAGTATTTT.

The table lists this clone with a count of one. The gene calls are TRBV6-5 and TRBJ2-7; tentatively, D is TRBD1 or TRBD2 (6 bases each). The CDR3 is 13 amino acids. The germline V and J ends were trimmed by 2 bases and 4 bases, with 9 bases remaining between them. Germline V gives CDR1 MNHEY, CDR2 SVGAGI. The DNA of the CDR3 is TGTGCCAGCAGTTACCCGGGGGCTTACGAGCAGTACTTC. Encoded protein: CASSYPGAYEQYF.

V is TRBV6-5 and J is TRBJ1-1; D remains ambiguous. The CDR3 runs to 14 residues. Germline V gene sequence: CDR1 MNHEY, CDR2 SVGAGI. V gave up 2 bases and J gave up 0 bases, with 7 bases separating them. In DNA form, the CDR3 reads TGTGCCAGCAGTTACACGGGCGTGAACACTGAAGCTTTCTTT. It specifies CASSYTGVNTEAFF.

This chain uses TRBV4-3 with TRBJ1-3; D is unclear. The germline V and J ends were trimmed by 0 bases and 0 bases, with 12 bases remaining between them. Germline lookup yields CDR1 LGHNA and CDR2 YSLEER. This CDR3 is built from 17 residues. The CDR3 nucleotides read TGCGCCAGCAGCCAAGACGAGTCTTCCCGCTCTGGAAACACCATATATTTT. Translation: CASSQDESSRSGNTIYF.

The gene calls are TRBV11-2 and TRBJ1-1, with 7 bases lining up with TRBD1. The germline V gene encodes CDR1 SGHAT and CDR2 FQNNGV. V was pared by 5 bases and J by 1 base, with 7 bases of the junction left unmatched. The CDR3 has 15 residues. The CDR3 region is CASSARQGSNTEAFF. The CDR3 DNA follows: TGTGCCAGCAGCGCCCGACAGGGTTCGAACACTGAAGCTTTCTTT.

This clone has only one observation. The CDR3 protein is CASSYSGENEQFF. The CDR3 coding sequence is TGTGCCAGCAGTTACTCGGGGGAGAATGAGCAGTTCTTC. The V call is TRBV6-5, the J call TRBJ2-1; D assignment may be TRBD1 or TRBD2 (5 bases each). This CDR3 has 13 residues. The V gene lost 0 bases and the J gene lost 7 bases, with 7 bases spanning the gap. Germline V gives CDR1 MNHEY, CDR2 SVGAGI.

This clone has just one count. This rearrangement joins TRBV7-6 to TRBJ2-5; no definite D call. CDR3 size: 12 residues. CDR1 and CDR2 (germline): SGHVS, FNYEAQ. Trimming removed 1 base at V and 6 bases at J, with 6 bases between. The CDR3 nucleotides are TGTGCCAGCAGCTTAGATGGGAAGACCCAGTACTTC. It yields the protein CASSLDGKTQYF.

The gene calls are TRBV28 and TRBJ2-3, with D unclear. The V gene's germline CDR1 is MDHEN and CDR2 SYDVKM. The CDR3 totals 12 residues. Deletions cut 3 bases from V and 6 bases from J, with 7 bases between. CDR3 in DNA: TGTGCCAGCAGTTTCGACCCTGATACGCAGTATTTT. Protein: CASSFDPDTQYF.

This chain joins TRBV5-1 and TRBJ1-1; the D gene is possibly TRBD1 (5 bases). The V and J ends lost 5 bases and 1 base respectively, with 15 bases between them. This CDR3 region has 15 residues. The germline V gene has CDR1 SGHRS and CDR2 YFSETQ. As DNA, the CDR3 is TGCGCCAGCAGTGGGGGTTCTGGCGGGAACACTGAAGCTTTCTTT. As protein: CASSGGSGGNTEAFF.

The chain employs TRBV7-7 and TRBJ2-1; D unresolved. This CDR3 region has 13 residues. The V gene's germline CDR1 is SSHAT and CDR2 FNYEAQ (reference sequence). V lost 2 bases to trimming and J lost 5 bases, with 7 bases between them. CDR3 sequence: CASSLSLNNEQFF. Here the CDR3 DNA reads TGTGCCAGCAGCTTAAGCCTCAACAATGAGCAGTTCTTC.